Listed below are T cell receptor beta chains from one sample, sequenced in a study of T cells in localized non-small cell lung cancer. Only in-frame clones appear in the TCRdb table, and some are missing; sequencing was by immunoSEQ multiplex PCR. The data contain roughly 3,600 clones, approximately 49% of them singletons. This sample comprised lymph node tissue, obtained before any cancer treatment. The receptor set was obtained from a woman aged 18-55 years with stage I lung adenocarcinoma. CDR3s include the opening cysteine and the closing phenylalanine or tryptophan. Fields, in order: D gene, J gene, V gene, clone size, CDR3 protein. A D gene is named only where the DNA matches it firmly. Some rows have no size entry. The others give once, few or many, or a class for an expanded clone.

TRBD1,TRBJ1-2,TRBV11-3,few,CASSWGTEVTYGYTF
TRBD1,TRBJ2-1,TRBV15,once,CATSKGQRTDEQFF
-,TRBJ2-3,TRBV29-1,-,CSVERDTDTQYF
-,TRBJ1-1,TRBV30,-,CTWSNWYTEAFF
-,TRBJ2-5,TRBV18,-,CASSPPQLSRGFSETQYF
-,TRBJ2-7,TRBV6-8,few,CASSYELSYEQYF
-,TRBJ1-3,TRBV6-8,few,CASSPGLSGNTIYF
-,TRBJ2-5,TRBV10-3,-,CASQRSQETQYF
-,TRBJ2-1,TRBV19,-,CASSIVDSSSYNEQFF
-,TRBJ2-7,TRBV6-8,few,CASSRDGYYEQYF
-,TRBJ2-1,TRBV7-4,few,CASSSGPGANNEQFF
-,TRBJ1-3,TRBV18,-,CASSPRGTNTIYF
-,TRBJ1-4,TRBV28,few,CASSFRGGPGQEKLFF
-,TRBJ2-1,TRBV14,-,CASSHDSNNEQFF
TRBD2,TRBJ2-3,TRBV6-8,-,CASSVYAGATDTQYF
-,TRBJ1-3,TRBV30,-,CAWSVQGNTIYF
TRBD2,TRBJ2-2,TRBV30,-,CAWSVNGWGLAGGRLNTGELFF
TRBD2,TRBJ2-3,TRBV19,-,CASTASGSDTQYF
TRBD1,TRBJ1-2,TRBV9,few,CASSVLDRTYGYTF
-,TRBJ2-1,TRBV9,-,CASSEAPADLDEQFF
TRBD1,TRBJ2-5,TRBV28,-,CASSPWQGVGKTQYF
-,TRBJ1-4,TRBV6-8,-,CASSYWRDEKLFF
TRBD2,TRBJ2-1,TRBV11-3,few,CASSRSSGAYNEQFF
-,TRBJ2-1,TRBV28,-,CASSLNGQLYNEQFF
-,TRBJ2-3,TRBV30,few,CAWSGVARPVEYF
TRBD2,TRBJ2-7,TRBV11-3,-,CASSWGTSGSYEQYF
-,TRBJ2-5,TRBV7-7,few,CASSLASGPQETQYF
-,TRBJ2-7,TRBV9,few,CASSATGGFDEQYF
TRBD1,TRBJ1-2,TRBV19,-,CASFSGQDYGYTF
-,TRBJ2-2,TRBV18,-,CASSLTGTAGELFF
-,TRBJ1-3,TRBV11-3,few,CASSFRAYSGNTIYF
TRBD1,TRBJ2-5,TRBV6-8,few,CASSYDRVGETQYF
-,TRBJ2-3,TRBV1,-,CASSHLGRRFTDTQYF
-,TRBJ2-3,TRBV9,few,CASSLIGDTQYF
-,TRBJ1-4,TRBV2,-,CTSSESEPTNEKLFF
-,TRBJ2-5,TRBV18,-,CASLSGPFQETQYF
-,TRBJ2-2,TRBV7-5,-,CASSFLPLNTGELFF
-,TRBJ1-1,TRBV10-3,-,CASREQANTEAFF
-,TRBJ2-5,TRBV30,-,CAWSVSGIETQYF